These 30 T cell receptor beta chains originate from one sample sequenced in a study of shared clonotypes between healthy human individuals. Produced via immunoSEQ multiplex PCR; TCRdb's table is partial and in-frame only. The table shows a few million clones, with over 90% occurring only once. The specimen was naive CD4+ T cells from PBMCs. As for subset: CD45RA+ positively selected. These receptors were obtained from a young man in good health. Some clones in this sample may be carry-over from other donors' samples.

The CDR3 nucleotides are TGCGCCAGCAGCCGAATGGACATCAATTCTGAAAAACTGTTTTTT. It codes for CASSRMDINSEKLFF. The rearrangement joins TRBV5-1 to TRBJ1-4; D is possibly TRBD1 (5 bases). Germline V gene lookup returns CDR1 SGHRS and CDR2 YFSETQ. The CDR3 is 15 residues long. Trimming removed 4 bases at V and 7 bases at J, with 17 bases between.

The genes are TRBV11-1 and TRBJ2-7; D perhaps matches TRBD1 (8 bases). In germline, CDR1 is SGHAT, CDR2 FQDESV (reference sequence). The V gene lost 0 bases and the J gene lost 3 bases, with 18 bases spanning the gap. This CDR3 contains 17 residues. DNA for the CDR3: TGTGCCAGCAGCTTAGCGCCACTGGACAGGGAGGGCTACGAGCAGTACTTC. It encodes CASSLAPLDREGYEQYF.

The chain links TRBV28 to TRBJ1-2; D is unclear. Between the trimmed V and J ends, which lost 5 bases and 8 bases, there was a span of 12 bases. The germline CDR1 and CDR2 sequences are MDHEN and SYDVKM. This CDR3 is built from 12 residues. CDR3 sequence reads: CASSAPALGYTF. The CDR3 coding sequence is TGTGCCAGCAGTGCCCCCGCCCTCGGCTACACCTTC.

The chain links TRBV5-1 to TRBJ2-2; D uncertain. Germline loops: CDR1 SGHRS, CDR2 YFSETQ. The CDR3 has 16 amino acids. With 0 bases removed from V and 5 bases from J, the gap between germline ends came to 14 bases. The CDR3 DNA follows: TGCGCCAGCAGCTTGGTCGGTAGGGAAGGAACCGGGGAGCTGTTTTTT. This sequence encodes CASSLVGREGTGELFF.

V is TRBV5-1 and J is TRBJ2-1, with 11 bases identical to TRBD2. Germline-derived CDR1 and CDR2 are SGHRS and YFSETQ. Losses at the gene ends were 3 bases for V and 3 bases for J; bases not matched to a gene: 2. The CDR3 totals 15 residues. This CDR3 is CASSSTSGNYNEQFF. The CDR3 coding sequence is TGCGCCAGCAGCTCGACTAGCGGGAACTACAATGAGCAGTTCTTC. Filled out from reference TRBV5-1 and TRBJ2-1, the complete variable domain reads KAGVTQTPRYLIKTRGQQVTLSCSPISGHRSVSWYQQTPGQGLQFLFEYFSETQRNKGNFPGRFSGRQFSNSRSEMNVSTLELGDSALYLCASSSTSGNYNEQFFGPGTRLTVL.

The chain employs TRBV2 and TRBJ1-5; D is uncertain. The CDR3 length is 14 residues. V was cut by 2 bases and J by 5 bases, with 10 bases left in between. The V gene's germline CDR1 is SNHLY and CDR2 FYNNEI. The CDR3 nucleotides read TGTGCCAGCAGTGAACCCAGGCCGTATCAGCCCCAGCATTTT. Amino acid sequence: CASSEPRPYQPQHF. Supplemented by reference TRBV2 and TRBJ1-5, the full variable domain reads EPEVTQTPSHQVTQMGQEVILRCVPISNHLYFYWYRQILGQKVEFLVSFYNNEISEKSEIFDDQFSVERPDGSNFTLKIRSTKLEDSAMYFCASSEPRPYQPQHFGDGTRLSIL.

The count of this clone is one. The same CDR3 also results from other DNA sequences found in this sample. This rearrangement joins TRBV7-2 to TRBJ2-7, with D unclear. The CDR3 sequence is 14 residues long. Germline CDR1 and CDR2: SGHTA and FQGNSA. Trimming took 1 base from V and 1 from J, leaving 8 bases between them. The DNA of the CDR3 is TGTGCCAGCAGCTTAGGAAGCAGGTCCTACGAGCAGTACTTC. Translated, it gives CASSLGSRSYEQYF.

V gene TRBV9 combines with J gene TRBJ2-2; D might be TRBD1 (6 bases). This CDR3 has 15 residues. Trimming pared 0 bases from V and 3 bases from J, leaving 9 bases between. CDR1 SGDLS and CDR2 YYNGEE come from the germline V gene. The CDR3 DNA is TGTGCCAGCAGCGTAGGGGCAGGGGACACCGGGGAGCTGTTTTTT. Translation: CASSVGAGDTGELFF.

The chain links TRBV6-6 to TRBJ1-1; D is possibly TRBD1 (5 bases). The CDR3 sequence is 14 residues long. The germline V gene has CDR1 MNHNY and CDR2 SVGAGI (reference sequence). Trimming removed 2 bases at V and 5 bases at J, with 12 bases between. The CDR3 bases are TGTGCCAGCAGTTACGGGGGAGGAAGGACTGAAGCTTTCTTT. Its protein product is CASSYGGGRTEAFF.

This chain connects TRBV9 to TRBJ2-3; D may correspond to TRBD1 or TRBD2 (5 bases each). Germline V lookup: CDR1 SGDLS, CDR2 YYNGEE. Trimming shortened V by 0 bases and J by 2 bases, and 13 bases separated the two germline ends. The CDR3 covers 16 residues. The CDR3 spells CASSVGHGTDTDTQYF. DNA of the CDR3: TGTGCCAGCAGCGTAGGACACGGGACCGACACAGATACGCAGTATTTT. The variable domain in full, with the rest retrieved from reference TRBV9 and TRBJ2-3, is DSGVTQTPKHLITATGQRVTLRCSPRSGDLSVYWYQQSLDQGLQFLIQYYNGEERAKGNILERFSAQQFPDLHSELNLSSLELGDSALYFCASSVGHGTDTDTQYFGPGTRLTVL.

V and J are TRBV5-1 and TRBJ2-7; possible D gene TRBD1, 6 bases. V lost 0 bases, J lost 6 bases, and 16 bases lay in between. This CDR3 is 15 amino acids long. Germline V gene data show CDR1 as SGHRS and CDR2 as YFSETQ. The CDR3 is CASSLAPGAPFEQYF. CDR3 DNA sequence: TGCGCCAGCAGCTTGGCCCCAGGGGCACCCTTCGAGCAGTACTTC.

The chain combines TRBV27 with TRBJ2-3, with TRBD2 identical over 10 bases. The trim removed 6 bases at V and 4 bases at J, leaving 13 bases unmatched. The CDR3 is 17 residues long. CDR1 and CDR2 (germline): MNHEY, SMNVEV (reference sequence). CDR3 residues: CASREVAGGLYADTQYF. The CDR3 nucleotides read TGTGCCAGCAGGGAGGTAGCGGGAGGTCTTTACGCAGATACGCAGTATTTT.

The chain is built from TRBV5-1 and TRBJ2-1, with 7 bases that match TRBD2. V trimming: 6 bases; J trimming: 1 base; junction bases outside the gene matches: 4. The CDR3 contains 14 residues. Per the germline V gene, CDR1 is SGHRS and CDR2 is YFSETQ. The CDR3 reads CASKSGNSYNEQFF. In DNA form, the CDR3 reads TGCGCCAGCAAGAGCGGGAATTCCTACAATGAGCAGTTCTTC.

Notes on this clone: At the DNA level, this CDR3 is encoded by other sequences in the same sample as well. J is TRBJ2-1 and V is TRBV5-1; 7 nucleotides agree with TRBD1. Germline loops: CDR1 SGHRS, CDR2 YFSETQ. V gave up 5 bases and J gave up 7 bases; unmatched junction bases: 6. CDR3 length: 13 amino acids. For the CDR3, the DNA is TGCGCCAGCAGTTTGACAGGGAATAATGAGCAGTTCTTC. Amino acid sequence: CASSLTGNNEQFF. The variable domain in full, with the rest retrieved from reference TRBV5-1 and TRBJ2-1, is KAGVTQTPRYLIKTRGQQVTLSCSPISGHRSVSWYQQTPGQGLQFLFEYFSETQRNKGNFPGRFSGRQFSNSRSEMNVSTLELGDSALYLCASSLTGNNEQFFGPGTRLTVL.

The chain links TRBV28 to TRBJ1-2, with 7 bases fitting TRBD1. Germline V gene sequence: CDR1 MDHEN, CDR2 SYDVKM. The CDR3 loop spans 13 amino acids. V was clipped by 3 bases and J by 4 bases; unmatched bases: 2. The CDR3 sequence: CASSFTGAYGYTF. The CDR3 DNA reads as TGTGCCAGCAGTTTTACAGGGGCCTATGGCTACACCTTC.

The CDR3 reads CAWSSGLAEDTQYF. The CDR3 coding sequence is TGTGCCTGGAGTTCCGGACTAGCGGAGGATACGCAGTATTTT. The V gene is TRBV30, the J gene TRBJ2-3; 10 bases agree with TRBD2. Trimming removed 2 bases from V and 6 bases from J; junction bases left unmatched: 5. The CDR3 covers 14 residues. Germline CDR1 and CDR2: GTSNPN and SVGIG (reference sequence). The variable domain in full, with the rest retrieved from reference TRBV30 and TRBJ2-3, is SQTIHQWPATLVQPVGSPLSLECTVEGTSNPNLYWYRQAAGRGLQLLFYSVGIGQISSEVPQNLSASRPQDRQFILSSKKLLLSDSGFYLCAWSSGLAEDTQYFGPGTRLTVL.

This chain's CDR3 is CSVVGTSGTQETQYF. In nucleotides, the CDR3 is TGCAGCGTTGTAGGTACTAGCGGGACGCAAGAGACCCAGTACTTC. The V and J genes are TRBV29-1 and TRBJ2-5, with 10 bases fitting TRBD2. The V gene's germline CDR1 is SQVTM and CDR2 ANQGSEA. Unmatched junction bases numbered 7, after V lost 4 bases and J lost 2 bases. This CDR3 has 15 residues.

The chain recombines TRBV6-6 with TRBJ2-3; D is perhaps TRBD2 (6 bases). The CDR3 loop spans 14 amino acids. The germline CDR1 and CDR2 sequences are MNHNY and SVGAGI (reference sequence). V was clipped by 4 bases and J by 4 bases, with 12 bases between them. The DNA of the CDR3 is TGTGCCAGCAGTTGGGACGGAGGGGCAGATACGCAGTATTTT. It translates to CASSWDGGADTQYF.

This chain connects TRBV6-5 to TRBJ2-5; 9 bases match TRBD2. Germline values: CDR1 MNHEY, CDR2 SVGAGI. V was clipped by 0 bases and J by 4 bases; unmatched bases: 3. The CDR3 covers 15 residues. The CDR3 DNA is TGTGCCAGCAGTTACTCCGGGACTAGCAGAGAGACCCAGTACTTC. Protein sequence: CASSYSGTSRETQYF.

The V gene is TRBV15, the J gene TRBJ1-1, with D unclear. There are 13 residues in the CDR3. In germline, CDR1 is LNHNV, CDR2 YYDKDF (reference sequence). V was clipped by 5 bases and J by 2 bases, with 9 bases between them. The CDR3 region has the DNA TGTGCCACCAGCCCTCGGGTCAACACTGAAGCTTTCTTT. Its translation: CATSPRVNTEAFF.

This sequence joins TRBV5-6 and TRBJ2-1, with D possibly being TRBD1 or TRBD2 (5 bases each). Germline values: CDR1 SGHDT, CDR2 YYEEEE. V was shortened by 0 bases and J by 0 bases, with 13 bases between the two germline ends. The CDR3 has 17 amino acids. The CDR3 nucleotides read TGTGCCAGCAGCTTGGAGGGACCCCCTAGCTCCTACAATGAGCAGTTCTTC. Protein: CASSLEGPPSSYNEQFF.

The chain combines TRBV4-2 with TRBJ1-1; a possible D gene is TRBD1 (6 bases). Germline V lookup: CDR1 LGHNA, CDR2 YNFKEQ. Between the trimmed V and J ends, which lost 0 bases and 5 bases, there was a span of 13 bases. The CDR3 is 15 amino acids. CDR3 nucleotides: TGTGCCAGCAGCCAAGATCTCACAGGGAGGACTGAAGCTTTCTTT. Its protein product is CASSQDLTGRTEAFF.

The rearrangement joins TRBV30 to TRBJ2-1, with TRBD1 as a possible D gene (6 bases). The CDR3 contains 14 residues. Germline loops: CDR1 GTSNPN, CDR2 SVGIG (reference sequence). Trimming pared 0 bases from V and 1 base from J, leaving 7 bases between. CDR3 protein: CAWSVTGSYNEQFF. The DNA of the CDR3 is TGTGCCTGGAGTGTCACAGGGTCCTACAATGAGCAGTTCTTC.

V is TRBV11-2 and J is TRBJ1-1, with no clear D. CDR1 and CDR2 from the germline V gene are SGHAT and FQNNGV. V lost 5 bases and J lost 0, with 10 bases in between. This CDR3 comprises 14 residues. Written as DNA, the CDR3 is TGTGCCAGCAGCCCTACCCGGCTGAACACTGAAGCTTTCTTT. Amino acid sequence: CASSPTRLNTEAFF.

The genes are TRBV7-2 and TRBJ2-3; the match to TRBD2 covers 7 bases. Unmatched junction bases numbered 5, after V lost 8 bases and J lost 0 bases. Germline V gives CDR1 SGHTA, CDR2 FQGNSA. The CDR3 contains 14 residues. The CDR3 reads CASGREFSTDTQYF. The CDR3 DNA follows: TGTGCCAGCGGGCGGGAGTTTAGCACAGATACGCAGTATTTT.

V is TRBV6-1 and J is TRBJ2-3, with D perhaps TRBD2 (5 bases). This CDR3 region has 13 residues. Germline CDR1 and CDR2: MNHNS and SASEGT. V lost 0 bases to trimming and J lost 6 bases, with 7 bases between them. The CDR3 sequence is CASSEAWRDTQYF. The CDR3 coding sequence is TGTGCCAGCAGTGAAGCGTGGAGGGATACGCAGTATTTT.

The CDR3 coding sequence is TGTGCCAGCAGTGAATTCGCCCGACGGACAGGGGGCAGGTTGGATGGCTACACCTTC. As protein: CASSEFARRTGGRLDGYTF. The V call is TRBV6-1, the J call TRBJ1-2; 11 nucleotides align to TRBD1. The V gene end was trimmed by 2 bases and the J gene end by 6 bases; junction bases not matched to a gene: 17. Germline V CDR1 and CDR2: MNHNS, SASEGT. The CDR3 runs 19 residues.

The chain combines TRBV5-8 with TRBJ2-1, with 9 positions matching TRBD2. The CDR3 loop spans 15 amino acids. The J segment lost 12 bases and the V segment lost 4 bases, leaving 14 bases of the junction unmatched. Germline V gene data show CDR1 as SGHTS and CDR2 as YDEGEE. In DNA, the CDR3 is TGTGCCAGCAGCACAGGGACTAGCACAGTCAGCGTGCAGTTCTTC. Translating it yields CASSTGTSTVSVQFF.

This clone was seen once. The chain uses TRBV28 and TRBJ2-1, with TRBD2 as a possible D gene (6 bases). The germline gives CDR1 MDHEN, CDR2 SYDVKM. Deletions cut 6 bases from V and 5 bases from J, with 20 bases between. This CDR3 has 16 amino acids. CDR3 sequence: CASSRSGGWSDNEQFF. The CDR3 nucleotides are TGTGCCAGCAGCCGTAGCGGAGGGTGGTCTGACAATGAGCAGTTCTTC. Supplemented by reference TRBV28 and TRBJ2-1, the full variable domain reads DVKVTQSSRYLVKRTGEKVFLECVQDMDHENMFWYRQDPGLGLRLIYFSYDVKMKEKGDIPEGYSVSREKKERFSLILESASTNQTSMYLCASSRSGGWSDNEQFFGPGTRLTVL.

The chain couples TRBV5-6 to TRBJ2-6, with a weak D call TRBD2 (6 bases). The germline V and J ends were trimmed by 4 bases and 0 bases, with 17 bases remaining between them. CDR3 length: 18 amino acids. Germline V gene lookup returns CDR1 SGHDT and CDR2 YYEEEE. CDR3 DNA sequence: TGTGCCAGCAGCCGGATGCGGGACTCGAGCTCTGGGGCCAACGTCCTGACTTTC. This encodes CASSRMRDSSSGANVLTF.